The 11 T cell receptor beta chains listed next were all sequenced from one sample in a study of shared clonotypes between healthy human individuals. Sequenced by immunoSEQ multiplex PCR; TCRdb stores in-frame clones only, minus some. The sample consists of some 650,000 clones, 95% to 98% of them appearing once. Sequenced sample: naive CD4+ T cells sorted from blood. Subset given: CD45RA+ positively selected. These TCRs come from a woman in her 30s in good health.

This CDR3 is CASSRTSGVWSTDTQYF. The CDR3 region has the DNA TGTGCCAGTAGTAGGACTAGCGGGGTCTGGAGCACAGATACGCAGTATTTT. V usage is TRBV19 and J usage is TRBJ2-3; 12 nucleotides line up with TRBD2. J gave up 0 bases and V 4 bases, and 5 bases lay outside the gene matches. The CDR3 consists of 17 residues. Germline-derived CDR1 and CDR2 are LNHDA and SQIVND (reference sequence).

The rearrangement uses TRBV30 and TRBJ2-2; 7 nucleotides agree with TRBD2. Germline V gene data show CDR1 as GTSNPN and CDR2 as SVGIG (reference sequence). V was pared by 0 bases and J by 6 bases, with 13 bases of the junction left unmatched. The CDR3 runs to 17 residues. CDR3 region: CAWSVRLAGVVPGELFF. The CDR3 DNA follows: TGTGCCTGGAGTGTACGGTTGGCGGGAGTGGTGCCCGGGGAGCTGTTTTTT.

This chain links TRBV7-2 with TRBJ2-7, with TRBD2 identical over 11 bases. With V trimmed by 5 bases and J by 7 bases, 10 bases remained unmatched. Per germline, CDR1 SGHTA and CDR2 FQGNSA. The CDR3 has 15 residues. CDR3: CASSPLTSGRSEQYF. DNA for the CDR3: TGTGCCAGCAGCCCACTAACTAGCGGGAGATCTGAGCAGTACTTC. Full variable domain (rest looked up from reference TRBV7-2 and TRBJ2-7): GAGVSQSPSNKVTEKGKDVELRCDPISGHTALYWYRQSLGQGLEFLIYFQGNSAPDKSGLPSDRFSAERTGGSVSTLTIQRTQQEDSAVYLCASSPLTSGRSEQYFGPGTRLTVT.

The chain recombines TRBV7-3 with TRBJ2-1; TRBD2 matches at 11 bases. This CDR3 spans 15 amino acids. The junction had 7 bases not matched to a gene; V was cut back by 5 bases and J by 7 bases. The germline V gene encodes CDR1 SGHTA and CDR2 FQGTGA. As DNA, the CDR3 is TGTGCCAGCAGCGCCCAACTAGCGGGAGTGAATGAGCAGTTCTTC. Encoded protein: CASSAQLAGVNEQFF.

V and J are TRBV18 and TRBJ2-7, with TRBD1 matching over 9 bases. The V and J ends lost 3 bases and 5 bases, in that order; junction bases with no gene match: 5. Germline lookup yields CDR1 KGHSH and CDR2 LQKENI. This CDR3 comprises 14 residues. CDR3 residues: CASSPRDRANEQYF. The CDR3 DNA sequence: TGTGCCAGCTCACCTCGGGACAGGGCTAACGAGCAGTACTTC.

This chain links TRBV28 with TRBJ2-2; 7 bases match TRBD2. Unmatched junction bases numbered 6, after V lost 7 bases and J lost 1 base. From germline, CDR1 is MDHEN and CDR2 SYDVKM. This CDR3 contains 15 residues. The CDR3, as DNA: TGTGCCAGCAAGGGGCTAGCGGAGAACACCGGGGAGCTGTTTTTT. This sequence encodes CASKGLAENTGELFF.

This chain joins TRBV6-5 and TRBJ1-1; 8 bases map to TRBD1. CDR1 and CDR2 from the germline V gene are MNHEY and SVGAGI. V was clipped by 5 bases and J by 11 bases; unmatched bases: 7. There are 12 residues in the CDR3. The CDR3 DNA reads TGTGCCAGCAGTCCTGGACAGGGAGCGGCTTTCTTT. The encoded protein is CASSPGQGAAFF.

The V call is TRBV4-1, the J call TRBJ2-6; 7 bases line up with TRBD1. The V and J ends lost 1 base and 4 bases, in that order; junction bases with no gene match: 7. The V gene's germline CDR1 is MGHRA and CDR2 YSYEKL. This CDR3 spans 17 amino acids. The CDR3 DNA follows: TGCGCCAGCAGCCAAGTCGAGGGGGCTCCGGGGGCCAACGTCCTGACTTTC. Its protein is CASSQVEGAPGANVLTF.

The V and J genes are TRBV11-2 and TRBJ2-2, with D perhaps matching TRBD2 (5 bases). Trimming removed 2 bases from V and 6 bases from J, with 16 bases in between. This CDR3 is 16 amino acids long. The germline CDR1 and CDR2 sequences are SGHAT and FQNNGV. In DNA, the CDR3 is TGTGCCAGCAGCTTAACCGGGAATTTTGGGGCCGGGGAGCTGTTTTTT. It yields the protein CASSLTGNFGAGELFF.

The J gene is TRBJ1-1, the V gene TRBV6-1, with TRBD1 as a possible D gene (5 bases). Germline CDR1 reads MNHNS; CDR2 reads SASEGT. The CDR3 is made up of 12 amino acids. CDR3 nucleotide sequence: TGTGCGATCACATGGGGGAGCACTGAAGCTTTCTTT. It encodes CAITWGSTEAFF.

This rearrangement joins TRBV5-1 to TRBJ1-3; D uncertain. The CDR3 loop spans 14 amino acids. The germline V gene has CDR1 SGHRS and CDR2 YFSETQ. The ends were cut back, 2 bases at V and 0 bases at J, with 6 bases in the middle. As DNA, the CDR3 is TGCGCCAGCAGCTTTGACATCTCTGGAAACACCATATATTTT. This encodes CASSFDISGNTIYF.